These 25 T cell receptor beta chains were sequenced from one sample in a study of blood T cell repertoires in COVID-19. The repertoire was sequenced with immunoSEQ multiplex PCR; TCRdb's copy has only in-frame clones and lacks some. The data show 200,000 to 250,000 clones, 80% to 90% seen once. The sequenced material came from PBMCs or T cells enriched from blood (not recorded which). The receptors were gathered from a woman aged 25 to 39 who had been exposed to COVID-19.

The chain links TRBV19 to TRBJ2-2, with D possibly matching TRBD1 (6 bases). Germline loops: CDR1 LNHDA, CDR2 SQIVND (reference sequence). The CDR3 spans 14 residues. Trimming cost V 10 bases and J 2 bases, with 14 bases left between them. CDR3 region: CATSRTANTGELFF. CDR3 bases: TGTGCCACCTCGCGGACAGCCAACACCGGGGAGCTGTTTTTT.

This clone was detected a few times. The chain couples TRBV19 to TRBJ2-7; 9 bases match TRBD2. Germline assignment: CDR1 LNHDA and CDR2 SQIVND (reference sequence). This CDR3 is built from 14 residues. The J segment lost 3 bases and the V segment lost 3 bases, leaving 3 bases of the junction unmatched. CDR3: CASSIAGGLYEQYF. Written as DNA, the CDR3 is TGTGCCAGTAGTATCGCGGGAGGGCTCTACGAGCAGTACTTC.

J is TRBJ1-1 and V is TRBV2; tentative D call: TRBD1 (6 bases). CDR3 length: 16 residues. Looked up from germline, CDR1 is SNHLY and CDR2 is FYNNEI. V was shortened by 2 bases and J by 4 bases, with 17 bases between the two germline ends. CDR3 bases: TGTGCCAGCAGTGAATGGTATGGACAGATTTCCACTGAAGCTTTCTTT. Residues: CASSEWYGQISTEAFF.

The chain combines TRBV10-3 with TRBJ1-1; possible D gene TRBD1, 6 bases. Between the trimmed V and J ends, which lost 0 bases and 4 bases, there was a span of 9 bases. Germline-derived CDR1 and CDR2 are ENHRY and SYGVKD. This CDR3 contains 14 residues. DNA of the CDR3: TGTGCCATCAGTGAGTCGAGGGGGACCACTGAAGCTTTCTTT. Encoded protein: CAISESRGTTEAFF.

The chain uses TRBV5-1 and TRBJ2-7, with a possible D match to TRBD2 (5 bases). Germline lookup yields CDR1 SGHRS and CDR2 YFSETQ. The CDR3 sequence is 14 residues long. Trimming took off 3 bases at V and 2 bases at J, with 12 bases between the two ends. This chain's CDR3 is CASSWELTTYEQYF. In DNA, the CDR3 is TGCGCCAGCAGCTGGGAGCTGACCACCTACGAGCAGTACTTC.

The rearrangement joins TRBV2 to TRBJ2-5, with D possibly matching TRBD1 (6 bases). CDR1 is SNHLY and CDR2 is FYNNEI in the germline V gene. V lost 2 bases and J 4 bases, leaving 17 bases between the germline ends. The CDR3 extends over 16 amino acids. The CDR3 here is CASSEWPRRGGETQYF. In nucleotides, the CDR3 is TGTGCCAGCAGTGAATGGCCTCGCAGGGGCGGAGAGACCCAGTACTTC.

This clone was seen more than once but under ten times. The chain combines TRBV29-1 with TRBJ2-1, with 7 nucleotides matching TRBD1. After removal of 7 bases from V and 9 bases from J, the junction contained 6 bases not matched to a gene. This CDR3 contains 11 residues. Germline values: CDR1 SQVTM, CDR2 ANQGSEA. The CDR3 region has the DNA TGCAGCGGCTTAGGGGGCGGTGAGCAGTTCTTC. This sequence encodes CSGLGGGEQFF.

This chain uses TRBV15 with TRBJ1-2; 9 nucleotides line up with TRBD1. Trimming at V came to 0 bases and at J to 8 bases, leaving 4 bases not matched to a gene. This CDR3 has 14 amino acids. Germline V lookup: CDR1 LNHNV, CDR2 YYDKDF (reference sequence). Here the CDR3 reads CATSRETGGPGYTF. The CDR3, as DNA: TGTGCCACCAGCAGAGAGACAGGGGGTCCCGGCTACACCTTC. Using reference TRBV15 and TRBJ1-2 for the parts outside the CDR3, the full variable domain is DAMVIQNPRYQVTQFGKPVTLSCSQTLNHNVMYWYQQKSSQAPKLLFHYYDKDFNNEADTPDNFQSRRPNTSFCFLDIRSPGLGDTAMYLCATSRETGGPGYTFGSGTRLTVV.

CDR3 nucleotides: TGCGCCAGCAGCAAGGATAGCGGTTACTACGAGCAGTACTTC. Protein sequence: CASSKDSGYYEQYF. The chain combines TRBV4-1 with TRBJ2-7; possibly TRBD2 for D (6 bases). V dropped 5 bases and J dropped 3 bases, with 14 bases sitting between them. This CDR3 contains 14 residues. Germline V gives CDR1 MGHRA, CDR2 YSYEKL.

The CDR3 DNA reads as TGTGCCAGCAGTCGGGACAGGAGGACGAGATACACCTTC. As protein: CASSRDRRTRYTF. V gene TRBV6-2 or TRBV6-3 combines with J gene TRBJ1-2; 8 nucleotides agree with TRBD1. CDR3 length: 13 residues. Germline CDR1 and CDR2: MNHEY and SVGEGT. V dropped 5 bases and J dropped 11; count of bases not matched to a gene: 10.

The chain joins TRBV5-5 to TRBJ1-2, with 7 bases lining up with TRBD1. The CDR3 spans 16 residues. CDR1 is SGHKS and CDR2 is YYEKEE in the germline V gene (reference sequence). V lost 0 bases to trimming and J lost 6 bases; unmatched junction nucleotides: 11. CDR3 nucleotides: TGTGCCAGCAGCTTGGTATTAGTGTCGCAGGGGGATGGCTACACCTTC. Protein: CASSLVLVSQGDGYTF. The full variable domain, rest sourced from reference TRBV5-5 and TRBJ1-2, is DAGVTQSPTHLIKTRGQQVTLRCSPISGHKSVSWYQQVLGQGPQFIFQYYEKEERGRGNFPDRFSARQFPNYSSELNVNALLLGDSALYLCASSLVLVSQGDGYTFGSGTRLTVV.

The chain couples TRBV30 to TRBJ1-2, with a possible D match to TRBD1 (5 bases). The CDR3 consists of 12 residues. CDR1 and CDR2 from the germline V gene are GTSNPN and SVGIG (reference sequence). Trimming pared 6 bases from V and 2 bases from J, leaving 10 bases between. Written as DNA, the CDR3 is TGTGCCTGCGTCCAGGGCAACTATGGCTACACCTTC. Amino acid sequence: CACVQGNYGYTF.

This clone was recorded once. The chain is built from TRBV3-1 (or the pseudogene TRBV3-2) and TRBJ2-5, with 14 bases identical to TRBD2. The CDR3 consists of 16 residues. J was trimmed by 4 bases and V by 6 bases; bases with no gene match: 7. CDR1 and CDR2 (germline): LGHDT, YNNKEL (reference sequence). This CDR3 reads CASRGTSGSRVETQYF. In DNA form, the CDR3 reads TGTGCCAGCAGAGGGACTAGCGGGAGTCGGGTAGAGACCCAGTACTTC.

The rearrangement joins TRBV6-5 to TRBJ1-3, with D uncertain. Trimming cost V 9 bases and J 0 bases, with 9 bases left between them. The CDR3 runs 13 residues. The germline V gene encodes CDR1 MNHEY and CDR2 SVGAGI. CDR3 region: CARVRDSGNTIYF. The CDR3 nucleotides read TGTGCCAGGGTACGGGACTCTGGAAACACCATATATTTT.

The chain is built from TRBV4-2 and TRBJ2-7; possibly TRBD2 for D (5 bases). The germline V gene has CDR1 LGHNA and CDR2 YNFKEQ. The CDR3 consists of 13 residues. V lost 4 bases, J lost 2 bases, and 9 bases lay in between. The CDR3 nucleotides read TGTGCCAGCAGCCCACCCGGGACCTACGAGCAGTACTTC. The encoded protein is CASSPPGTYEQYF.

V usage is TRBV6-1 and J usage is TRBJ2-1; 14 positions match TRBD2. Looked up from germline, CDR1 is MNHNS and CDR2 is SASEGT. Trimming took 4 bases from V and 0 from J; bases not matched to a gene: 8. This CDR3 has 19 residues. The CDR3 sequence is CASSGLAGGVLTSYNEQFF. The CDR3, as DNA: TGTGCCAGCAGTGGACTAGCGGGAGGGGTTTTAACCTCCTACAATGAGCAGTTCTTC.

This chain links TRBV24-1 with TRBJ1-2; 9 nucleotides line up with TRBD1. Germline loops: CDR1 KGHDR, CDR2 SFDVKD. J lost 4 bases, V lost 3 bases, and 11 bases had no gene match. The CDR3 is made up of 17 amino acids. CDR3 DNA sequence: TGTGCCACCAGTGATACAGGGGGCGAGGCTGGGCTCTATGGCTACACCTTC. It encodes CATSDTGGEAGLYGYTF.

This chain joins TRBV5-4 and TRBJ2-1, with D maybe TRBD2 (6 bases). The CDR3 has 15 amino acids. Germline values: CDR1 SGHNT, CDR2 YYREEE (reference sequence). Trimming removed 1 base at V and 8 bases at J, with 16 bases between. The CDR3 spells CASSLKGLRGDEQFF. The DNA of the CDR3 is TGTGCCAGCAGCTTGAAGGGACTTAGGGGAGATGAGCAGTTCTTC. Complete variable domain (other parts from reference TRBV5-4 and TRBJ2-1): ETGVTQSPTHLIKTRGQQVTLRCSSQSGHNTVSWYQQALGQGPQFIFQYYREEENGRGNFPPRFSGLQFPNYSSELNVNALELDDSALYLCASSLKGLRGDEQFFGPGTRLTVL.

The CDR3 nucleotides read TGTGCCAGCAGCTCGTCCGGGACACGCTCCTACGAGCAGTACTTC. As protein: CASSSSGTRSYEQYF. The rearrangement links TRBV7-9 to TRBJ2-7; TRBD1 is a possible D gene (6 bases). The V gene's germline CDR1 is SEHNR and CDR2 FQNEAQ (reference sequence). V dropped 4 bases and J dropped 0 bases, with 13 bases sitting between them. The CDR3 is 15 residues long.

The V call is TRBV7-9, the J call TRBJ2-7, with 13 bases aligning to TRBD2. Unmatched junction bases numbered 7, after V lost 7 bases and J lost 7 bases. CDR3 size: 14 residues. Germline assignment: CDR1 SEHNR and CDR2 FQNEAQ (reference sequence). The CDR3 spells CASIKLAGGEEQYF. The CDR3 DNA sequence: TGTGCCAGCATCAAACTAGCGGGAGGGGAAGAGCAGTACTTC.

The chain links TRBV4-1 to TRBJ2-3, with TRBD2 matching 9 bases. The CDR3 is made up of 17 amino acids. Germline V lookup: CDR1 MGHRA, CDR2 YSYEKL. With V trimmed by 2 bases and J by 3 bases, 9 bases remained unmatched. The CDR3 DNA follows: TGCGCCAGCAGCCAATCGGAAATAGCGGGAGAAACAGATACGCAGTATTTT. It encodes CASSQSEIAGETDTQYF.

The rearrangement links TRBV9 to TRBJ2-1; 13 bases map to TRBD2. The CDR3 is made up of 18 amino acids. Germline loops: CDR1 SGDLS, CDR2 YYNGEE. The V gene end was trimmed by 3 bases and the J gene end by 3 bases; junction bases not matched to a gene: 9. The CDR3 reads CASSAERTSGSFYNEQFF. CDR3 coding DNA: TGTGCCAGCAGCGCAGAAAGGACTAGCGGGAGCTTCTACAATGAGCAGTTCTTC.

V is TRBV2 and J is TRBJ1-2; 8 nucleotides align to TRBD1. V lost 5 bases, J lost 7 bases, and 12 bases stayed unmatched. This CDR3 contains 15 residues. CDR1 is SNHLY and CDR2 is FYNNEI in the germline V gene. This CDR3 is CASSISGQAISGYTF. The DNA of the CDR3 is TGTGCCAGCAGTATCTCGGGACAGGCGATCTCTGGCTACACCTTC.

CDR3 residues: CASSLGSGRARDEQFF. The CDR3 bases are TGCGCCAGCAGCTTAGGGAGCGGGAGGGCACGGGATGAGCAGTTCTTC. The chain has TRBV5-1 and TRBJ2-1; TRBD2 matches at 10 bases. This CDR3 comprises 16 residues. Trimming cost V 2 bases and J 8 bases; bases outside gene matches: 10. CDR1 is SGHRS, CDR2 YFSETQ, per germline.

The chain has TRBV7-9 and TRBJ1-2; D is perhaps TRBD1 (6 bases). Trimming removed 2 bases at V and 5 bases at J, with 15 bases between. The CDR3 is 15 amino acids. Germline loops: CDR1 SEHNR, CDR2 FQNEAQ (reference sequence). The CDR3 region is CASSLSGTSRYGYTF. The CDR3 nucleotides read TGTGCCAGCAGCTTAAGTGGGACAAGCCGATATGGCTACACCTTC.